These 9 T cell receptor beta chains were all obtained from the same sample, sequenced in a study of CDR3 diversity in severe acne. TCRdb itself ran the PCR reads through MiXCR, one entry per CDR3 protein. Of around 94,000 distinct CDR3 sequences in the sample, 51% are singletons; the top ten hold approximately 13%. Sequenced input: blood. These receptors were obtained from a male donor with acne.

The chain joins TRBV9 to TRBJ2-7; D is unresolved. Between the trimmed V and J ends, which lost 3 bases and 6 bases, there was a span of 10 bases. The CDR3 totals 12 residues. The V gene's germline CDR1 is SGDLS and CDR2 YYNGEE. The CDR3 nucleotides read TGTGCCAGCAGCGCCGGTCAGTCCGAGCAGTACTTC. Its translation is CASSAGQSEQYF. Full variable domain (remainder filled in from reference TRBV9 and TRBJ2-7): DSGVTQTPKHLITATGQRVTLRCSPRSGDLSVYWYQQSLDQGLQFLIQYYNGEERAKGNILERFSAQQFPDLHSELNLSSLELGDSALYFCASSAGQSEQYFGPGTRLTVT.

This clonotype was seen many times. The CDR3 DNA is TGCGCCAGCAGCCAAACTCTCAGGGGGCGCACAAACGAGCAGTACTTC. It is translated as CASSQTLRGRTNEQYF. V and J are TRBV4-1 and TRBJ2-7; 8 bases line up with TRBD1. The CDR3 consists of 16 residues. V was clipped by 2 bases and J by 5 bases; unmatched bases: 11. CDR1 is MGHRA, CDR2 YSYEKL, per germline.

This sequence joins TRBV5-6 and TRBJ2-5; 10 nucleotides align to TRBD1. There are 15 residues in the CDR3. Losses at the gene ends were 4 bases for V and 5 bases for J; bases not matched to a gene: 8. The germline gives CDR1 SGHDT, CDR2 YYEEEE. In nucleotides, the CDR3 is TGTGCCAGCAGCCGTCCCGGGACAGGGGTGGAGACCCAGTACTTC. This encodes CASSRPGTGVETQYF. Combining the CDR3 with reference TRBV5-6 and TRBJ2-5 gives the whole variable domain DAGVTQSPTHLIKTRGQQVTLRCSPKSGHDTVSWYQQALGQGPQFIFQYYEEEERQRGNFPDRFSGHQFPNYSSELNVNALLLGDSALYLCASSRPGTGVETQYFGPGTRLLVL.

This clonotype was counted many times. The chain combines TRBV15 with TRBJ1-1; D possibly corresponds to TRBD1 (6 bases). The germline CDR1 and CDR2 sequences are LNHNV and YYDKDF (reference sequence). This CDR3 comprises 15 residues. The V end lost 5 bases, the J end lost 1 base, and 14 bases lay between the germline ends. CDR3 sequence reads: CATSSRRGTNTEAFF. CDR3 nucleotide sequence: TGTGCCACCAGCTCTCGCAGGGGAACGAACACTGAAGCTTTCTTT.

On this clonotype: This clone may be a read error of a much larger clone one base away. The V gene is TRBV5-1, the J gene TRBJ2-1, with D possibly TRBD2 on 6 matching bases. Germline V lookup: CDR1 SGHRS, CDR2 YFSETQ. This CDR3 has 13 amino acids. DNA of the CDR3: TGCGCCAGCAGCTTGGAACTAGCAAATGAGCGGTTCTTC. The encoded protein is CASSLELANERFF. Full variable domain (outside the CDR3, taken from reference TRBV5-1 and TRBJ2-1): KAGVTQTPRYLIKTRGQQVTLSCSPISGHRSVSWYQQTPGQGLQFLFEYFSETQRNKGNFPGRFSGRQFSNSRSEMNVSTLELGDSALYLCASSLELANERFFGPGTRLTVL.

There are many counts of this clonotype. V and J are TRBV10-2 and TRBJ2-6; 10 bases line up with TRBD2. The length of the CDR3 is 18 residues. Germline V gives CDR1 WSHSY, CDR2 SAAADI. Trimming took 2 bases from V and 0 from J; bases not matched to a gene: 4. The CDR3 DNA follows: TGCGCCAGCAGTGAGGGGACTAGCGTCTACTCTGGGGCCAACGTCCTGACTTTC. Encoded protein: CASSEGTSVYSGANVLTF.

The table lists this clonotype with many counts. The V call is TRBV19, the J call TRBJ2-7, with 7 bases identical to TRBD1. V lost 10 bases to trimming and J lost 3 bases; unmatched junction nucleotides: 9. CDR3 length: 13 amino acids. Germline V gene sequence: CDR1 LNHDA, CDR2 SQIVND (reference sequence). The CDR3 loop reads CAITGEGNYEQYF. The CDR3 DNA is TGTGCCATTACAGGGGAAGGGAACTACGAGCAGTACTTC.

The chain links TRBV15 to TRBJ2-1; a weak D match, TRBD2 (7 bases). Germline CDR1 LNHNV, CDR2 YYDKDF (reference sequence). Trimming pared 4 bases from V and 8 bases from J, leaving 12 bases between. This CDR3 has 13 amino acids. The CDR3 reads CATSKGGGDEQFF. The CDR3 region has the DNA TGTGCCACCAGCAAGGGGGGGGGGGATGAGCAGTTCTTC.

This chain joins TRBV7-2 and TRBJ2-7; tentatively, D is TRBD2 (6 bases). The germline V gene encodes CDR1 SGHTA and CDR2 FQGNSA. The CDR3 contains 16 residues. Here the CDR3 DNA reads TGCGCCAGCAGCTTAAAATACGCGGGAAGTAGGCACGAGCAGTACGTC. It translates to CASSLKYAGSRHEQYV.